The 3 T cell receptor beta chains below were found in one sample sequenced in a study of PD-1 blockade in classical Hodgkin lymphoma. Stated time point: cycle 4 day 1 (C4D1), after less than 7 weeks of nivolumab. With no exception, relapse followed autologous stem cell transplantation in all patients, and brentuximab vedotin exposure varied. Measured with immunoSEQ multiplex PCR; TCRdb has only the in-frame clones, and not every one. The profile covers about 64,000 clones, with approximately 90% appearing a single time and around 8% taken by the ten largest. The sample here was peripheral blood mononuclear cells (PBMCs), taken before the fourth cycle of nivolumab. These receptors were collected from a human donor with classical Hodgkin lymphoma.

The CDR3 loop is CASSSGDNEQFF. The DNA for the CDR3 is TGTGCCAGCTCATCGGGGGACAATGAGCAGTTCTTC. This chain connects TRBV18 to TRBJ2-1, with a weak D call TRBD2 (6 bases). Trimming stripped 5 bases from V and 5 bases from J, with 7 bases between. CDR3 size: 12 residues. Germline CDR1 KGHSH, CDR2 LQKENI.

This clone appeared a few times. The chain is built from TRBV19 and TRBJ1-5, with D uncertain. The CDR3 runs to 12 residues. Germline CDR1 reads LNHDA; CDR2 reads SQIVND (reference sequence). V gave up 6 bases and J gave up 3 bases, with 6 bases separating them. Here the CDR3 DNA reads TGTGCCAGTAGGCGACTCAATCAGCCCCAGCATTTT. Protein: CASRRLNQPQHF.

This clone was detected only once. The J gene is TRBJ2-7, the V gene TRBV28; no firm D call. Germline V gene sequence: CDR1 MDHEN, CDR2 SYDVKM. The CDR3 totals 11 residues. The V gene lost 5 bases and the J gene lost 2 bases, with 4 bases spanning the gap. Here the CDR3 reads CASSQTYEQYF. In DNA form, the CDR3 reads TGTGCCAGCAGTCAAACCTACGAGCAGTACTTC.